This TCR beta chain was identified in a study of blood T cells in healthy people across ages. Combining a sample-barcoded 5' primer with a J-beta primer mix, a second PCR ran for roughly 6 to 12 cycles. The authors tagged each cDNA molecule using a template-switch adaptor with 12 random nucleotides. Using its own MiXCR run on the 5' RACE reads, TCRdb lists one record per CDR3 protein. The sample comprises about 800,000 distinct CDR3 sequences, just under 25% of which are singletons, and more than 3% rests with the top ten. The V and J ends lost 4 bases and 6 bases, in that order; junction bases with no gene match: 5. Germline V gives CDR1 SGHRS, CDR2 YFSETQ. The CDR3 has 13 amino acids. These same data were also listed under a study on T cells of mothers and their children.

The sample comprised blood. This sequence was found in a boy aged 5-17 years in good health. The chain has TRBV5-1 and TRBJ2-7, with 9 nucleotides matching TRBD1. CDR3 protein: CASSAGQGGEQYF. CDR3 DNA sequence: TGCGCCAGCAGCGCGGGACAGGGAGGCGAGCAGTACTTC.